A selection of T cell receptor beta chains follows, all from one sample in a study of cytomegalovirus exposure and HLA in healthy donors. Assay: immunoSEQ multiplex PCR; the TCRdb copy retains only in-frame clones and omits some. The profile shows a few hundred thousand clones, around 80% of them singletons. Sequencing was performed on PBMCs. The receptor source for this set is a woman aged 60 to 75 in good health and CMV-seropositive. Both conserved end residues are part of each CDR3. A D gene is named only where the DNA matches it firmly. Size values are once, few and many counts, or a class for expanded clones, and some rows have none.

d_call: TRBD1
cdr3_length: 13
clone_size: NA
j_call: TRBJ1-6
v_call: TRBV30
cdr3_nt: TGTGCCTGGGGGACAGGGGCGAATTCACCCCTCCACTTT
cdr3_aa: CAWGTGANSPLHF

d_call: NA
cdr3_length: 14
clone_size: few
j_call: TRBJ2-7
v_call: TRBV18
cdr3_nt: TGTGCCAGCTCACCACCGCAGGCAGTCTACGAGCAGTACTTC
cdr3_aa: CASSPPQAVYEQYF

d_call: TRBD2
cdr3_length: 11
clone_size: NA
j_call: TRBJ2-3
v_call: TRBV25-1
cdr3_nt: TGTGCCAGCAAAGCGGGGCTTACGCAGTATTTT
cdr3_aa: CASKAGLTQYF

d_call: TRBD1
cdr3_length: 16
clone_size: NA
j_call: TRBJ2-5
v_call: TRBV7-3
cdr3_nt: TGTGCCAGCAGCTTAAGTGGACAGGGGGCCGGAAAGACCCAGTACTTC
cdr3_aa: CASSLSGQGAGKTQYF

d_call: TRBD1
cdr3_length: 12
clone_size: once
j_call: TRBJ1-1
v_call: TRBV6-5
cdr3_nt: TGTGCCAGCAGGGACAGGGTCGCTGAAGCTTTCTTT
cdr3_aa: CASRDRVAEAFF

d_call: NA
cdr3_length: 14
clone_size: NA
j_call: TRBJ1-2
v_call: TRBV30
cdr3_nt: TGTGCCTGGAGTGTAGGTACGGACTACTATGGCTACACCTTC
cdr3_aa: CAWSVGTDYYGYTF

d_call: TRBD2
cdr3_length: 16
clone_size: once
j_call: TRBJ2-3
v_call: TRBV28
cdr3_nt: TGTGCCAGCAGTTCCCCCACGGGGGGGCCCACAGATACGCAGTATTTT
cdr3_aa: CASSSPTGGPTDTQYF

d_call: TRBD2
cdr3_length: 14
clone_size: NA
j_call: TRBJ2-7
v_call: TRBV6-5
cdr3_nt: TGTGCCAGCAGACACGGACTAGCGCAGTACGAGCAGTACTTC
cdr3_aa: CASRHGLAQYEQYF

d_call: NA
cdr3_length: 14
clone_size: NA
j_call: TRBJ2-2
v_call: TRBV5-1
cdr3_nt: TGCGCCAGCAGCTCGACGCAGGGGATCGGGGAGCTGTTTTTT
cdr3_aa: CASSSTQGIGELFF

d_call: TRBD1
cdr3_length: 13
clone_size: NA
j_call: TRBJ2-5
v_call: TRBV28
cdr3_nt: TGTGCCAGCAGTTCCGGACAGGGAGAGACCCAGTACTTC
cdr3_aa: CASSSGQGETQYF

d_call: NA
cdr3_length: 12
clone_size: NA
j_call: TRBJ2-5
v_call: TRBV7-9
cdr3_nt: TGTGCCAGCAACTTGGCTCTCGAGACCCAGTACTTC
cdr3_aa: CASNLALETQYF

d_call: NA
cdr3_length: 17
clone_size: NA
j_call: TRBJ2-1
v_call: TRBV18
cdr3_nt: TGTGCCAGCTCCTTTCGAGTAGACAGCACCTCCTACAATGAGCAGTTCTTC
cdr3_aa: CASSFRVDSTSYNEQFF

d_call: NA
cdr3_length: 17
clone_size: NA
j_call: TRBJ1-3
v_call: TRBV18
cdr3_nt: TGTGCCAGCTCACCACCGGGCCAGGGGCGCTCTGGAAACACCATATATTTT
cdr3_aa: CASSPPGQGRSGNTIYF

d_call: TRBD2
cdr3_length: 14
clone_size: NA
j_call: TRBJ2-7
v_call: TRBV6-6
cdr3_nt: TGTGCCAGCAGAGAAAGCGGGAGGGCCTACGAGCAGTACTTC
cdr3_aa: CASRESGRAYEQYF

d_call: TRBD2
cdr3_length: 14
clone_size: NA
j_call: TRBJ2-1
v_call: TRBV14
cdr3_nt: TGTGCCAGCAGCCCAACTAGCGGCTACAATGAGCAGTTCTTC
cdr3_aa: CASSPTSGYNEQFF

d_call: TRBD1
cdr3_length: 17
clone_size: NA
j_call: TRBJ1-2
v_call: TRBV5-4
cdr3_nt: TGTGCCAGCAGCTTGGGGGGCGCGACAGGGGGAAACTATGGCTACACCTTC
cdr3_aa: CASSLGGATGGNYGYTF

d_call: NA
cdr3_length: 13
clone_size: NA
j_call: TRBJ1-2
v_call: TRBV2
cdr3_nt: TGTGCCAGCAGAATGAACAGGGAAAGAGGCTACACCTTC
cdr3_aa: CASRMNRERGYTF

d_call: TRBD1
cdr3_length: 16
clone_size: NA
j_call: TRBJ1-5
v_call: TRBV5-8
cdr3_nt: TGTGCCAGCAGCTATAGGGGACAGGGCTTCAATCAGCCCCAGCATTTT
cdr3_aa: CASSYRGQGFNQPQHF